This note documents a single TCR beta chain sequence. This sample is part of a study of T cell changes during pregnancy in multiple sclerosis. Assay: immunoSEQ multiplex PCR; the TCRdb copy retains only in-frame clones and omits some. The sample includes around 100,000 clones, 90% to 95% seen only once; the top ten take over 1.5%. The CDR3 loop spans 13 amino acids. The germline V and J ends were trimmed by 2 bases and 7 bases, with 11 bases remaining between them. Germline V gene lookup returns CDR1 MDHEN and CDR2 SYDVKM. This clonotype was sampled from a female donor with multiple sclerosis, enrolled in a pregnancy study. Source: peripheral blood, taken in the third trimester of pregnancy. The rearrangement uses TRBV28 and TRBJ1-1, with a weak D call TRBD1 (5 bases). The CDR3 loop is CASSLSPGGEAFF. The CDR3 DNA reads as TGTGCCAGCAGTTTAAGCCCGGGGGGTGAAGCTTTCTTT. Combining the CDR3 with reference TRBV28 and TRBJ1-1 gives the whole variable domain DVKVTQSSRYLVKRTGEKVFLECVQDMDHENMFWYRQDPGLGLRLIYFSYDVKMKEKGDIPEGYSVSREKKERFSLILESASTNQTSMYLCASSLSPGGEAFFGQGTRLTVV.